This TCR beta chain is from a study of response to subunit inactivated influenza vaccine listed by TCRdb under 2018. Looking at the study overall: Deep quantitative profiling of the T cell receptor repertoire was used in the study to follow responses to a trivalent subunit inactivated influenza vaccine.

From V the trimming removes 5 bases and from J it removes 6 bases, while the gene matches leave 10 bases of the junction unaccounted for. The CDR3 numbers 16 residues from cysteine through phenylalanine. CDR3 DNA only is kept here, 48 bases in frame from base 1. Via the germline V gene, CDR1 is SGHTA and CDR2 FQGNSA. Libraries were prepared through RT-PCR. Sequenced using an Illumina HiSeq 2500. The public reads were reanalyzed by TCRdb: fastp trimming at Q25, MiXCR alignment, in-frame beta chains only. CDR3 protein duplicates are merged, each entry listing the most common genes and DNA. Recorded for this sample are 560,000 or so distinct CDR3 sequences; about 8% of them occurred a single time. Jointly, the top ten make up around 13% of the sample. Comments on this clonotype: It has no known antigen specificity. No base quality information exists; no much larger clone differs at one position.

Broader findings and caveats from the paper: It was suggested by the authors that each seasonal influenza vaccination may recruit only a limited number of new T cells.

This clonotype originated in a man between 45 and 75 years old who received an inactivated influenza vaccine. Donor details come from another sample of the same person, matched by shared clones. The V and J genes are TRBV7-2 and TRBJ2-5, with 12 middle bases fitting TRBD2. Sequencing was performed on PBMCs from blood, taken less than 30 months after vaccination. In nucleotide form, the sequence is TGTGCCAGCAGCGCCCCTAGCGGGGGGGCCACAAAGACCCAGTACTTC. Its translation reads: CASSAPSGGATKTQYF.